This T cell receptor beta chain was documented in a study of Ad26.COV2.S vaccination and SARS-CoV-2 variants. Whole-study findings and limits: Estimates derived from TCR breadth and depth analyses may have underestimated total T cell responses. Spike-specific TCR breadth ran higher among vaccine recipients than placebo recipients.

The V gene's germline CDR1 is WNHNN and CDR2 SYGVQD (reference sequence). This CDR3 comprises 17 residues. Trimming took 5 bases from V and 1 from J; bases not matched to a gene: 5. Comment on this clone: What it recognizes is unknown.

As to treatment: roughly 19 received Ad26.COV2.S at low or high dose, single or two shots; 5 received placebo; per-sample allocation not given. Sample collection was performed on day 63 after the first vaccine or placebo injection. SARS-CoV-2 spike from the Wuhan strain was encoded by the vaccine, an Ad26 vector. Produced via immunoSEQ multiplex PCR; TCRdb's table is partial and in-frame only. The sample gives 300,000 to 400,000 clones, over 80% of which show up once; around 2% is in the top ten. This chain joins TRBV10-1 and TRBJ2-6; 10 nucleotides align to TRBD1. The TCR was taken from a person aged 18 to 59 who received the Ad26.COV2.S COVID-19 vaccine or a placebo. The source was peripheral blood, collected in a trial of Ad26.COV2.S vaccine versus placebo. The CDR3 sequence: CASSSGTGASGANVLTF. In DNA form, the CDR3 reads TGCGCCAGCAGTTCCGGGACAGGGGCTTCTGGGGCCAACGTCCTGACTTTC.